In its sample, the clone carrying this T cell receptor beta chain was seen many times. Its antigen is unknown. From the reads, TCRdb called clonotypes with MiXCR, one entry per CDR3 protein. The sample holds roughly 920,000 distinct CDR3 sequences, approximately 33% seen once. The entry originates in a study of T cell repertoires in cytomegalovirus infection. V lost 2 bases, J lost 5 bases, and 1 base stayed unmatched. The CDR3 sequence is 14 residues long. Per the germline V gene, CDR1 is SGHVS and CDR2 is FNYEAQ. This sample comprised cultured CD8+ T cells from PBMCs, obtained from culture after CMV antigen stimulation. This chain joins TRBV7-6 and TRBJ2-3, with 10 bases lining up with TRBD2. This receptor was taken from a human donor in good health (CMV status not recorded). Some clones in this sample may be carry-over from other donors' samples. The CDR3 coding sequence is TGTGCCAGCAGCTTAAGCGGGGGGGGAGATACGCAGTATTTT. It specifies CASSLSGGGDTQYF.